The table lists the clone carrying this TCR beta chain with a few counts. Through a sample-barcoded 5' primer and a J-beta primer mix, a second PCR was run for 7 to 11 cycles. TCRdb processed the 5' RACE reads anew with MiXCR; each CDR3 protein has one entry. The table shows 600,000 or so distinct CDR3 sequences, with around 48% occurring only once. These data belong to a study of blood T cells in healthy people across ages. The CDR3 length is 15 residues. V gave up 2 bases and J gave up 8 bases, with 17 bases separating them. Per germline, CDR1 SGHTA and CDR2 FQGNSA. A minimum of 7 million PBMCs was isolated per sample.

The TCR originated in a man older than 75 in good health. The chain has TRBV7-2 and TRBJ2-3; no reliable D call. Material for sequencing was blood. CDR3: CASSLLTTRAGTQYF. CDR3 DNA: TGTGCCAGCAGCTTACTGACAACTCGTGCAGGTACGCAGTATTTT.